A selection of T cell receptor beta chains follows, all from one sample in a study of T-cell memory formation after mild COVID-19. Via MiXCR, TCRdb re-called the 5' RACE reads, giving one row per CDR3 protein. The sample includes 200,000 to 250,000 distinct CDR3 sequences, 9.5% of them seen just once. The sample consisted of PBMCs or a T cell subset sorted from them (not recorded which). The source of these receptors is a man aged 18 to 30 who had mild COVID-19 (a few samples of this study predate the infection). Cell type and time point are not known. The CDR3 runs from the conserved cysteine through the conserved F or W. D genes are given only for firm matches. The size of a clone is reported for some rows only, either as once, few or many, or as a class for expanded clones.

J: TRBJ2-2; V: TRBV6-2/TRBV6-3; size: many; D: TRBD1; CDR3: CASRRTGRYTGELFF; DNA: TGTGCCAGCAGAAGGACAGGGAGGTACACCGGGGAGCTGTTTTTT
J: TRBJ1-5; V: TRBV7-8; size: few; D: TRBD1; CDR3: CASSSGTGERPQHF; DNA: TGTGCCAGCAGCTCTGGGACAGGGGAGCGGCCCCAGCATTTT
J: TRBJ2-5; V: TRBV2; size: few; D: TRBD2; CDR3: CASRGLVQETQYF; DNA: TGTGCCAGCAGAGGACTAGTACAAGAGACCCAGTACTTC
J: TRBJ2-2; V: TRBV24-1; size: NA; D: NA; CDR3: CATSAWGDGYTGELFF; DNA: TGTGCCACCAGTGCCTGGGGCGACGGCTACACCGGGGAGCTGTTTTTT
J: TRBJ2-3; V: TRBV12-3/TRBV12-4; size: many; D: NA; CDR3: CASISGSSTDTQYF; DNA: TGTGCCAGCATCTCGGGGTCGAGCACAGATACGCAGTATTTT
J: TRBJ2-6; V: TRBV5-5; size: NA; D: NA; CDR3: CASSRQVGSGANVLTF; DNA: TGTGCCAGCAGCCGCCAGGTAGGGTCTGGGGCCAACGTCCTGACTTTC
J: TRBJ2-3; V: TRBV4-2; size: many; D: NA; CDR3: CASSQVGAPDTQYF; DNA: TGTGCCAGCAGCCAAGTCGGAGCCCCAGATACGCAGTATTTT
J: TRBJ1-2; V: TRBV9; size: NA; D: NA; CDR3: CASSVDARGGYGYTF; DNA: TGTGCCAGCAGCGTAGATGCGAGGGGTGGCTATGGCTACACCTTC
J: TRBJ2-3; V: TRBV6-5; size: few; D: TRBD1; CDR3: CASSPTHRTGGYTQYF; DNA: TGTGCCAGCAGCCCTACACACCGGACAGGGGGCTATACGCAGTATTTT
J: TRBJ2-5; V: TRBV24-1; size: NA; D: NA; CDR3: CATSDLRQGDAQETQYF; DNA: TGTGCCACCAGTGATTTGCGGCAGGGCGATGCACAAGAGACCCAGTACTTC
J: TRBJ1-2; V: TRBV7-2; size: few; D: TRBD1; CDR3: CASSRGTAQNYGYTF; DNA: TGTGCCAGCAGCCGAGGGACAGCCCAAAACTATGGCTACACCTTC
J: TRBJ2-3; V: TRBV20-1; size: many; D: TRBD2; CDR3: CSAAQGLAGGGTQYF; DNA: TGCAGTGCTGCCCAGGGACTAGCGGGGGGAGGGACGCAGTATTTT
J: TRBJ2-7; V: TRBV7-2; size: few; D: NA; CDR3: CASSLDSAEQYF; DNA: TGTGCCAGCAGCTTAGATTCAGCCGAGCAGTACTTC
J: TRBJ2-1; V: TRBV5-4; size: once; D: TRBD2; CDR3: CASSPGGSQIYNEQFF; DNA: TGTGCCAGCAGCCCGGGGGGTTCCCAGATCTACAATGAGCAGTTCTTC
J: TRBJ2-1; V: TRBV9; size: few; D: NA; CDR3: CASSVAGPDNEQFF; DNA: TGTGCCAGCAGCGTAGCAGGGCCGGACAATGAGCAGTTCTTC
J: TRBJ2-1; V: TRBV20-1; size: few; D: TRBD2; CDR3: CSARVLAGGYNEQFF; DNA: TGCAGTGCTAGAGTACTAGCGGGGGGGTACAATGAGCAGTTCTTC